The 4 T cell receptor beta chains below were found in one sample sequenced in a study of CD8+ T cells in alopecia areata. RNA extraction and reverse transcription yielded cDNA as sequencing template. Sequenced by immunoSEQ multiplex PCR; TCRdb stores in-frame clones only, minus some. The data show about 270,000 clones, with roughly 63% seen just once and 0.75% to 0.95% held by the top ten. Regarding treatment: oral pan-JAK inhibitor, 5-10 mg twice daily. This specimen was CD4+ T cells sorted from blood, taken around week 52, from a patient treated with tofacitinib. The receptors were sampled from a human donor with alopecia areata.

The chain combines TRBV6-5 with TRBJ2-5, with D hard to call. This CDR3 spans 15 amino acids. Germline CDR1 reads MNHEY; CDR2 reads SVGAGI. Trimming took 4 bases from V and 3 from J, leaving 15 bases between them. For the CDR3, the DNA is TGTGCCAGCAGTTGGCTTGGCGGAGCTGAAGAGACCCAGTACTTC. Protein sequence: CASSWLGGAEETQYF.

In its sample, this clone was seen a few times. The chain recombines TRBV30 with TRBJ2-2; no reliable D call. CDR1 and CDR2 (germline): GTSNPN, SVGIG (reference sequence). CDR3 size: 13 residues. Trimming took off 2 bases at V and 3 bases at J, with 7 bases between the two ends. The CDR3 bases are TGTGCCTGGAGTAACCAGTACACCGGGGAGCTGTTTTTT. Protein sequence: CAWSNQYTGELFF.

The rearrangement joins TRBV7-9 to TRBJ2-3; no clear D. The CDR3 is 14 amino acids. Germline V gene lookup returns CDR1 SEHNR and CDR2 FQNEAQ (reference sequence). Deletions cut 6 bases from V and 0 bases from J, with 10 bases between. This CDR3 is CASRARASTDTQYF. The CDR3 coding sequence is TGTGCCAGCAGGGCAAGGGCGAGCACAGATACGCAGTATTTT. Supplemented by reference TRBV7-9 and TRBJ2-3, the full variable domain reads DTGVSQNPRHKITKRGQNVTFRCDPISEHNRLYWYRQTLGQGPEFLTYFQNEAQLEKSRLLSDRFSAERPKGSFSTLEIQRTEQGDSAMYLCASRARASTDTQYFGPGTRLTVL.

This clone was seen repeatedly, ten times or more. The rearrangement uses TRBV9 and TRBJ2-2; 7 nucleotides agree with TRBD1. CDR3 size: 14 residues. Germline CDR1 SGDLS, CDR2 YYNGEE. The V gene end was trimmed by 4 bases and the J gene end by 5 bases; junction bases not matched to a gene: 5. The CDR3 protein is CASSPRQGTGELFF. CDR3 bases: TGTGCCAGCAGCCCCCGACAGGGAACCGGGGAGCTGTTTTTT.